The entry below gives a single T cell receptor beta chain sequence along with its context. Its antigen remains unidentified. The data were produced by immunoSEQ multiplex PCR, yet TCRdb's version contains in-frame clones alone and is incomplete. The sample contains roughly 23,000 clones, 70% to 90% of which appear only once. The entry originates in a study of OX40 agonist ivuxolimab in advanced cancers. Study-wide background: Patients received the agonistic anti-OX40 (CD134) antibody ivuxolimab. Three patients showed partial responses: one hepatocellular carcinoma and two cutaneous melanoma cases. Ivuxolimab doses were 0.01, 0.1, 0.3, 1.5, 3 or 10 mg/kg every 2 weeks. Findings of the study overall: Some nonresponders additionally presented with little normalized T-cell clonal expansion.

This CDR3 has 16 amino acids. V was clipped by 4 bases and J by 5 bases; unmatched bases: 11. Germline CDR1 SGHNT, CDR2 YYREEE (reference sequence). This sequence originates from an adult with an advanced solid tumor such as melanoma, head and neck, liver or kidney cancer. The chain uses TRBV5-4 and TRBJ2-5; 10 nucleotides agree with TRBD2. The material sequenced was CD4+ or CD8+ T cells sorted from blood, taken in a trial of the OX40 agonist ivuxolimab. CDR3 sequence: CASSAGLAGVFETQYF. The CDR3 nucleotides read TGTGCCAGCAGCGCGGGCCTAGCGGGAGTGTTCGAGACCCAGTACTTC.